This TCR beta chain was found in a study of a mutant IDH1 vaccine in newly diagnosed glioma. The time point is: baseline, week 1 (first vaccination visit). Treatment noted: pre-vaccination baseline after standard-of-care therapy. Assay: immunoSEQ multiplex PCR; the TCRdb copy retains only in-frame clones and omits some. The data hold 15,000 to 20,000 clones, with about 80% observed a single time. This clone was observed a single time. Specimen: PBMCs, collected from a glioma patient treated with radiotherapy, temozolomide or both. The receptor was isolated from a man in his forties with glioma.

The CDR3 region is CASSQGRIRWSTDTQYF. For the CDR3, the DNA is TGCGCCAGCAGCCAAGGAAGGATCCGATGGAGCACAGATACGCAGTATTTT. The gene calls are TRBV4-3 and TRBJ2-3, with D uncertain. Looked up from germline, CDR1 is LGHNA and CDR2 is YSLEER. This CDR3 is built from 17 residues. Trimming took 1 base from V and 0 from J, leaving 14 bases between them.